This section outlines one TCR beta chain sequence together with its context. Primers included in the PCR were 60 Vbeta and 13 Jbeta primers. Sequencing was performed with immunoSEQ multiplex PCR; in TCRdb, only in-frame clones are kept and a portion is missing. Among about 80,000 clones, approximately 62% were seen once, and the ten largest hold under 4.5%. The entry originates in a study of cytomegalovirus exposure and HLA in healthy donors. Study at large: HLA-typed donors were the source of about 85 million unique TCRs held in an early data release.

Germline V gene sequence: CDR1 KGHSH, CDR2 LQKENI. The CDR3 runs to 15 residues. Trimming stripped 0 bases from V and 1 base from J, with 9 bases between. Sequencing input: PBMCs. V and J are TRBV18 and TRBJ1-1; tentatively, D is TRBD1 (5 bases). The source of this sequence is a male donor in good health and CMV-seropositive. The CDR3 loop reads CASSPPGGGNTEAFF. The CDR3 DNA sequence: TGTGCCAGCTCACCACCAGGCGGGGGGAACACTGAAGCTTTCTTT. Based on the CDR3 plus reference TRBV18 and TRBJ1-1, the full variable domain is NAGVMQNPRHLVRRRGQEARLRCSPMKGHSHVYWYRQLPEEGLKFMVYLQKENIIDESGMPKERFSAEFPKEGPSILRIQQVVRGDSAAYFCASSPPGGGNTEAFFGQGTRLTVV.